These 31 T cell receptor beta chains were sequenced from one sample in a study of blood T cell repertoires in COVID-19. Data came from immunoSEQ multiplex PCR; TCRdb stores just in-frame clones and leaves some out. The sample contains approximately 110,000 clones, about 84% of which appear only once. The specimen was peripheral blood. These receptors originate from a human donor in a cohort sampled during active COVID-19.

The V and J genes are TRBV18 and TRBJ1-1, with a tentative D call TRBD1 (6 bases). Trimming shortened V by 4 bases and J by 2 bases, and 8 bases separated the two germline ends. The CDR3 sequence is 13 residues long. Germline V gene sequence: CDR1 KGHSH, CDR2 LQKENI. CDR3 DNA sequence: TGTGCCAGCTCACAAGGGGGTAACACTGAAGCTTTCTTT. Translating gives CASSQGGNTEAFF.

This clone appeared once. The chain carries TRBV2 and TRBJ1-5, with a possible D match to TRBD1 (5 bases). The germline V gene has CDR1 SNHLY and CDR2 FYNNEI. Trimming took 5 bases from V and 4 from J, leaving 9 bases between them. The length of the CDR3 is 13 residues. The CDR3 DNA sequence: TGTGCCAGCAGTCCAGGGAGGAATCAGCCCCAGCATTTT. It yields the protein CASSPGRNQPQHF. The full variable domain, in which reference TRBV2 and TRBJ1-5 provide the parts outside the CDR3, is EPEVTQTPSHQVTQMGQEVILRCVPISNHLYFYWYRQILGQKVEFLVSFYNNEISEKSEIFDDQFSVERPDGSNFTLKIRSTKLEDSAMYFCASSPGRNQPQHFGDGTRLSIL.

The chain carries TRBV7-9 and TRBJ2-1; 9 bases agree with TRBD2. The CDR3 length is 19 residues. The V gene's germline CDR1 is SEHNR and CDR2 FQNEAQ (reference sequence). J was trimmed by 5 bases and V by 4 bases; bases with no gene match: 18. The CDR3 DNA is TGTGCCAGCAGCTCTAGTTTGGGGGTCAGACTAGCGGAACACAATGAGCAGTTCTTC. Amino acids: CASSSSLGVRLAEHNEQFF.

The V and J genes are TRBV6-1 and TRBJ2-6; TRBD2 aligns across 13 bases. This CDR3 spans 18 amino acids. In germline, CDR1 is MNHNS, CDR2 SASEGT. After removal of 3 bases from V and 5 bases from J, the junction contained 7 bases not matched to a gene. The CDR3 region is CASSDRTSGRKRANVLTF. The CDR3 coding sequence is TGTGCCAGCAGTGACCGGACTAGCGGGAGAAAACGGGCCAACGTCCTGACTTTC.

The rearrangement links TRBV27 to TRBJ2-1, with TRBD2 identical over 8 bases. CDR3 length: 17 amino acids. The V segment lost 7 bases and the J segment 1 base; nucleotides outside the gene matches: 12. CDR1 is MNHEY, CDR2 SMNVEV, per germline (reference sequence). The CDR3 sequence is CASTMAKRERSYNEQFF. The CDR3, as DNA: TGTGCCAGCACCATGGCCAAGCGGGAGAGGTCCTACAATGAGCAGTTCTTC.

The chain joins TRBV7-2 to TRBJ2-4; TRBD2 is a possible D gene (6 bases). This CDR3 is built from 15 residues. Germline-derived CDR1 and CDR2 are SGHTA and FQGNSA. V was shortened by 5 bases and J by 8 bases, with 19 bases between the two germline ends. CDR3 region: CASSLNSPPGDIQYF. In DNA, the CDR3 is TGTGCCAGCAGCCTCAATAGCCCCCCGGGGGACATTCAGTACTTC.

This chain links TRBV11-2 with TRBJ2-2; D not resolved. In germline, CDR1 is SGHAT, CDR2 FQNNGV. The CDR3 consists of 13 residues. The V and J ends lost 5 bases and 5 bases respectively, with 9 bases between them. The CDR3 loop reads CASSTPRTGELFF. The CDR3 DNA is TGTGCCAGCAGCACCCCGCGGACCGGGGAGCTGTTTTTT.

V is TRBV29-1 and J is TRBJ1-1; a weak D match, TRBD1 (5 bases). The germline V and J ends were trimmed by 6 bases and 3 bases, with 14 bases remaining between them. Germline CDR1 reads SQVTM; CDR2 reads ANQGSEA. CDR3 length: 13 residues. The CDR3 nucleotides read TGCAGCGTGGCTCAGGGATGGGACACTGAAGCTTTCTTT. Translating it yields CSVAQGWDTEAFF.

This clone was seen more than once but under ten times. The chain carries TRBV6-1 and TRBJ2-7, with D possibly being TRBD1 (5 bases). The ends were cut back, 3 bases at V and 0 bases at J, with 12 bases in the middle. Germline V CDR1 and CDR2: MNHNS, SASEGT. The CDR3 has 15 residues. In DNA form, the CDR3 reads TGTGCCAGCAGTGAGTCACAGGTGAGCTCCTACGAGCAGTACTTC. This translates into CASSESQVSSYEQYF.

The V gene is TRBV7-9, the J gene TRBJ2-1; 10 bases are a match to TRBD1. The V and J ends lost 5 bases and 8 bases, in that order; junction bases with no gene match: 15. Germline loops: CDR1 SEHNR, CDR2 FQNEAQ (reference sequence). The CDR3 runs 17 residues. The CDR3 reads CASSRTPGQGRSYEQFF. The DNA of the CDR3 is TGTGCCAGCAGCCGCACCCCGGGACAGGGGAGGTCCTATGAGCAGTTCTTC.

The chain links TRBV7-2 to TRBJ2-5, with 15 bases matching TRBD2. CDR3 size: 17 residues. Germline V CDR1 and CDR2: SGHTA, FQGNSA. Trimming at V came to 3 bases and at J to 5 bases, leaving 7 bases not matched to a gene. CDR3 amino acids: CASSFVSGLAGGETQYF. CDR3 nucleotide sequence: TGTGCCAGCAGCTTTGTAAGCGGACTAGCGGGGGGGGAGACCCAGTACTTC.

This rearrangement joins TRBV3-1 (or the pseudogene TRBV3-2) to TRBJ2-7, with 12 bases matching TRBD2. The CDR3 has 15 amino acids. Germline CDR1 is LGHDT and CDR2 is YNNKEL (reference sequence). V shed 4 bases, J shed 5 bases, and the junction held 6 bases outside the gene matches. CDR3 region: CASSRRLAGVNEQYF. CDR3 nucleotides: TGTGCCAGCAGCCGTCGACTAGCGGGAGTAAACGAGCAGTACTTC.

V is TRBV7-2 and J is TRBJ2-1; the D gene is possibly TRBD2 (7 bases). The CDR3 has 14 residues. V was trimmed by 5 bases and J by 6 bases, leaving 14 bases between them. The germline V gene has CDR1 SGHTA and CDR2 FQGNSA. CDR3 protein: CASSPVGGANEQFF. The CDR3 DNA is TGTGCCAGCAGCCCCGTGGGGGGGGCCAATGAGCAGTTCTTC.

The gene calls are TRBV28 and TRBJ2-3, with TRBD2 identical over 7 bases. This CDR3 region has 16 residues. V shed 5 bases, J shed 4 bases, and the junction held 12 bases outside the gene matches. Germline CDR1 is MDHEN and CDR2 is SYDVKM. CDR3 coding DNA: TGTGCCAGCAGTCCGACGGGGAGCGGGAACGCAGATACGCAGTATTTT. It codes for CASSPTGSGNADTQYF. Using reference TRBV28 and TRBJ2-3 for the parts outside the CDR3, the full variable domain is DVKVTQSSRYLVKRTGEKVFLECVQDMDHENMFWYRQDPGLGLRLIYFSYDVKMKEKGDIPEGYSVSREKKERFSLILESASTNQTSMYLCASSPTGSGNADTQYFGPGTRLTVL.

The chain recombines TRBV5-5 with TRBJ2-1; 8 bases are a match to TRBD1. With V trimmed by 4 bases and J by 1 base, 19 bases remained unmatched. Germline loops: CDR1 SGHKS, CDR2 YYEKEE (reference sequence). The CDR3 covers 20 residues. CDR3 DNA: TGTGCCAGCAGCCCCCGAGCCGGACAGGGTATGAGAGCGTCCTACAATGAGCAGTTCTTC. Translating gives CASSPRAGQGMRASYNEQFF.

The rearrangement links TRBV6-5 to TRBJ2-1; possibly TRBD2 for D (5 bases). The ends were cut back, 4 bases at V and 4 bases at J, with 11 bases in the middle. This CDR3 is 14 amino acids long. Germline V gene lookup returns CDR1 MNHEY and CDR2 SVGAGI. The CDR3 reads CASSLGLGYNEQFF. CDR3 coding DNA: TGTGCCAGCAGTTTAGGACTCGGGTACAATGAGCAGTTCTTC.

The chain employs TRBV18 and TRBJ2-7; D gene ambiguous. V gave up 6 bases and J gave up 1 base, with 7 bases separating them. The CDR3 sequence is 12 residues long. The germline V gene encodes CDR1 KGHSH and CDR2 LQKENI. The chain's CDR3 is CASSPTSYEQYF. DNA for the CDR3: TGTGCCAGCTCTCCTACTTCCTACGAGCAGTACTTC.

The chain has TRBV28 and TRBJ2-1, with TRBD2 identical over 7 bases. Germline V lookup: CDR1 MDHEN, CDR2 SYDVKM. The CDR3 loop spans 13 amino acids. The V segment lost 7 bases and the J segment 9 bases; nucleotides outside the gene matches: 9. CDR3 in DNA: TGTGCCAGCATGACTAGCCCCTTGGGTGAGCAGTTCTTC. This encodes CASMTSPLGEQFF. Together with reference TRBV28 and TRBJ2-1, the CDR3 gives the full variable domain: DVKVTQSSRYLVKRTGEKVFLECVQDMDHENMFWYRQDPGLGLRLIYFSYDVKMKEKGDIPEGYSVSREKKERFSLILESASTNQTSMYLCASMTSPLGEQFFGPGTRLTVL.

This rearrangement joins TRBV11-3 to TRBJ2-1, with 9 bases fitting TRBD1. CDR3 length: 17 residues. The trim removed 0 bases at V and 4 bases at J, leaving 7 bases unmatched. From germline, CDR1 is SGHNT and CDR2 YENEEA. The CDR3 DNA sequence: TGTGCCAGCAGCTTAGAAGGCACAGGGGGCAGGTACAATGAGCAGTTCTTC. It codes for CASSLEGTGGRYNEQFF. The full variable domain, completed using reference TRBV11-3 and TRBJ2-1, is EAGVVQSPRYKIIEKKQPVAFWCNPISGHNTLYWYLQNLGQGPELLIRYENEEAVDDSQLPKDRFSAERLKGVDSTLKIQPAELGDSAVYLCASSLEGTGGRYNEQFFGPGTRLTVL.

The rearrangement links TRBV7-9 to TRBJ1-4; TRBD1 matches 10 bases. V shed 7 bases and J 6 bases; nucleotides not matched to a gene: 5. This CDR3 contains 14 residues. Germline values: CDR1 SEHNR, CDR2 FQNEAQ (reference sequence). DNA for the CDR3: TGTGCCAGCAAATCCGGGACAGGGGATGAAAAACTGTTTTTT. Translating gives CASKSGTGDEKLFF. The whole variable domain, filled in from reference TRBV7-9 and TRBJ1-4, reads DTGVSQNPRHKITKRGQNVTFRCDPISEHNRLYWYRQTLGQGPEFLTYFQNEAQLEKSRLLSDRFSAERPKGSFSTLEIQRTEQGDSAMYLCASKSGTGDEKLFFGSGTQLSVL.

The chain recombines TRBV4-3 with TRBJ2-7; 8 positions match TRBD2. Germline values: CDR1 LGHNA, CDR2 YSLEER. Trimming took 3 bases from V and 1 from J; bases not matched to a gene: 5. The length of the CDR3 is 15 residues. This CDR3 reads CASSQRLAPSYEQYF. CDR3 coding DNA: TGCGCCAGCAGCCAGAGACTAGCGCCGTCCTACGAGCAGTACTTC.

This chain links TRBV11-2 with TRBJ2-1; possibly TRBD2 for D (6 bases). From germline, CDR1 is SGHAT and CDR2 FQNNGV. This CDR3 has 16 residues. Trimming pared 4 bases from V and 6 bases from J, leaving 19 bases between. CDR3 region: CASSWTRDSGLNEQFF. The CDR3 DNA reads TGTGCCAGCAGCTGGACCCGGGACTCTGGTCTCAATGAGCAGTTCTTC.

This chain joins TRBV19 and TRBJ2-7; 9 nucleotides align to TRBD2. J gave up 4 bases and V 3 bases, and 4 bases lay outside the gene matches. This CDR3 has 14 amino acids. Looked up from germline, CDR1 is LNHDA and CDR2 is SQIVND (reference sequence). In DNA, the CDR3 is TGTGCCAGTAGTATCCTGGCGGGAGGGTACGAGCAGTACTTC. It is translated as CASSILAGGYEQYF.

This chain joins TRBV7-8 and TRBJ2-2; D is unclear. V was shortened by 0 bases and J by 0 bases, with 14 bases between the two germline ends. This CDR3 comprises 18 residues. CDR1 is SGHVS and CDR2 is FQNEAQ in the germline V gene. CDR3 sequence: CASSLARRQFANTGELFF. In DNA form, the CDR3 reads TGTGCCAGCAGCTTAGCGCGCAGGCAGTTCGCGAACACCGGGGAGCTGTTTTTT. The full variable domain, its missing parts supplied by reference TRBV7-8 and TRBJ2-2, is GAGVSQSPRYKVAKRGQDVALRCDPISGHVSLFWYQQALGQGPEFLTYFQNEAQLDKSGLPSDRFFAERPEGSVSTLKIQRTQQEDSAVYLCASSLARRQFANTGELFFGEGSRLTVL.

This clone was recorded a few times. The chain employs TRBV30 and TRBJ1-6; tentative D call: TRBD1 (5 bases). The CDR3 is made up of 14 amino acids. CDR1 is GTSNPN, CDR2 SVGIG, per germline (reference sequence). V lost 7 bases, J lost 7 bases, and 17 bases lay in between. CDR3 in amino acids: CASFQGSENSPLHF. Here the CDR3 DNA reads TGTGCCTCATTCCAGGGTAGTGAGAATTCACCCCTCCACTTT.

The chain combines TRBV27 with TRBJ2-6, with 7 bases fitting TRBD2. The CDR3 is 14 residues long. Per germline, CDR1 MNHEY and CDR2 SMNVEV (reference sequence). After removal of 11 bases from V and 2 bases from J, the junction contained 6 bases not matched to a gene. CDR3 DNA: TGTGCCTCACAGCGGGGCCCTGGGGCCAACGTCCTGACTTTC. The encoded protein is CASQRGPGANVLTF.

The rearrangement links TRBV5-1 to TRBJ2-3; weak D call: TRBD2 (6 bases). Trimming removed 3 bases from V and 6 bases from J, with 17 bases in between. The CDR3 runs 15 residues. Germline V lookup: CDR1 SGHRS, CDR2 YFSETQ. The CDR3 region is CASSSGTHGRDTQYF. DNA of the CDR3: TGCGCCAGCAGCTCGGGGACTCATGGGCGGGATACGCAGTATTTT.

The chain combines TRBV3-1 (or the pseudogene TRBV3-2) with TRBJ2-3; perhaps TRBD2 as D (6 bases). Looked up from germline, CDR1 is LGHDT and CDR2 is YNNKEL (reference sequence). The CDR3 runs to 14 residues. V was clipped by 1 base and J by 9 bases, with 14 bases between them. The CDR3 coding sequence is TGTGCCAGCAGCCAAGGGCAGACTAGATCGACGCAGTATTTT. As protein: CASSQGQTRSTQYF.

The J gene is TRBJ1-2, the V gene TRBV2, with TRBD1 as a possible D gene (5 bases). Trimming cost V 2 bases and J 4 bases, with 14 bases left between them. The CDR3 is made up of 15 amino acids. CDR1 is SNHLY, CDR2 FYNNEI, per germline. CDR3 sequence: CASSETGGRGYGYTF. The CDR3, as DNA: TGTGCCAGCAGTGAAACCGGGGGTCGAGGCTATGGCTACACCTTC.

The table lists this clone with a few counts. The chain uses TRBV19 and TRBJ2-2, with TRBD2 matching over 8 bases. V gave up 7 bases and J gave up 3 bases; unmatched junction bases: 16. Germline CDR1 reads LNHDA; CDR2 reads SQIVND (reference sequence). The CDR3 loop spans 18 amino acids. CDR3 bases: TGTGCCAGTAAATTCAGAGCGGGAGAGTCGGCGGACACCGGGGAGCTGTTTTTT. It specifies CASKFRAGESADTGELFF.

The V and J genes are TRBV13 and TRBJ1-6, with 11 positions matching TRBD1. CDR3 length equals 17 residues. V was clipped by 5 bases and J by 7 bases; unmatched bases: 10. CDR1 PRHDT and CDR2 FYEKMQ come from the germline V gene (reference sequence). Here the CDR3 reads CASSLTDRGRVNSPLHF. In DNA form, the CDR3 reads TGTGCCAGCAGCCTGACGGACAGGGGGCGCGTGAATTCACCCCTCCACTTT.